A single sample gave rise to the 22 T cell receptor beta chains below, sequenced in a study of response to subunit inactivated influenza vaccine. One entry per CDR3 protein, called by TCRdb with MiXCR from the RT-PCR reads. The data contain a few hundred thousand distinct CDR3 sequences, 13% to 15% of them singletons. This specimen consisted of PBMCs from blood, obtained 11 to 12 days after vaccination. The receptors stem from a man in his fifties who received an inactivated influenza vaccine.

There are a few counts of this clonotype. The V gene is TRBV6-2 or TRBV6-3, the J gene TRBJ1-5; 7 bases fit TRBD1. The CDR3 loop spans 13 amino acids. Looked up from germline, CDR1 is MNHEY and CDR2 is SVGEGT. V dropped 2 bases and J dropped 6; count of bases not matched to a gene: 1. CDR3 in amino acids: CASSYAGGQPQHF. The CDR3 region has the DNA TGTGCCAGCAGTTACGCAGGGGGTCAGCCCCAGCATTTT.

This clonotype was counted a few times. This sequence joins TRBV7-2 and TRBJ2-5, with D perhaps matching TRBD1 (5 bases). This CDR3 contains 13 residues. V dropped 3 bases and J dropped 4 bases, with 9 bases sitting between them. The germline V gene has CDR1 SGHTA and CDR2 FQGNSA. CDR3 loop: CASSFNQGETQYF. The CDR3 DNA is TGTGCCAGCAGCTTTAATCAGGGAGAGACCCAGTACTTC.

This clonotype was counted at least ten times. The chain couples TRBV24-1 to TRBJ2-1, with D unresolved. The germline CDR1 and CDR2 sequences are KGHDR and SFDVKD. The ends were cut back, 6 bases at V and 7 bases at J, with 9 bases in the middle. The CDR3 runs 12 residues. The CDR3 spells CATSLNVNEQFF. CDR3 nucleotide sequence: TGTGCCACCAGTTTAAACGTAAATGAGCAGTTCTTC.

The sample holds many counts of this clonotype. This chain uses TRBV20-1 with TRBJ2-3, with 7 bases lining up with TRBD2. The CDR3 has 16 amino acids. CDR1 and CDR2 (germline): DFQATT, SNEGSKA (reference sequence). Trimming at V came to 5 bases and at J to 1 base, leaving 12 bases not matched to a gene. The CDR3 loop reads CSASSGPGGGTDTQYF. The CDR3 DNA is TGCAGTGCTTCCTCCGGGCCGGGGGGTGGCACAGATACGCAGTATTTT.

The chain has TRBV7-2 and TRBJ1-5; D unresolved. The germline V and J ends were trimmed by 4 bases and 7 bases, with 11 bases remaining between them. This CDR3 region has 13 residues. From germline, CDR1 is SGHTA and CDR2 FQGNSA. In nucleotides, the CDR3 is TGTGCCAGCAGCTCATATACCATGCAGCCCCAGCATTTT. This codes for CASSSYTMQPQHF.

Ten or more counts support this clonotype. The V and J genes are TRBV28 and TRBJ1-2; TRBD1 agrees at 7 bases. The CDR3 is made up of 15 amino acids. Germline V gene sequence: CDR1 MDHEN, CDR2 SYDVKM. V shed 7 bases, J shed 3 bases, and the junction held 11 bases outside the gene matches. The CDR3 DNA is TGTGCCAGCAAACTACGGGCACAGGGGTACTATGGCTACACCTTC. It yields the protein CASKLRAQGYYGYTF.

This clonotype has ten or more counts. The J gene is TRBJ1-4, the V gene TRBV5-1, with 7 bases identical to TRBD1. With V trimmed by 4 bases and J by 5 bases, 5 bases remained unmatched. The CDR3 totals 14 residues. CDR1 is SGHRS, CDR2 YFSETQ, per germline. The CDR3 nucleotides read TGCGCCAGCAGCGGGGGACAGCTAAATGAAAAACTGTTTTTT. It is translated as CASSGGQLNEKLFF. The full variable domain, in which reference TRBV5-1 and TRBJ1-4 provide the parts outside the CDR3, is KAGVTQTPRYLIKTRGQQVTLSCSPISGHRSVSWYQQTPGQGLQFLFEYFSETQRNKGNFPGRFSGRQFSNSRSEMNVSTLELGDSALYLCASSGGQLNEKLFFGSGTQLSVL.

The V and J genes are TRBV6-2 or TRBV6-3 and TRBJ1-6; no definite D call. This CDR3 contains 14 residues. Trimming pared 0 bases from V and 9 bases from J, leaving 9 bases between. Germline V CDR1 and CDR2: MNHEY, SVGEGT. The CDR3: CASSYSGGSSPLHF. For the CDR3, the DNA is TGTGCCAGCAGTTACTCCGGCGGGAGTTCACCCCTCCACTTT.

This clonotype was observed a handful of times. The chain recombines TRBV20-1 with TRBJ2-1; 7 bases are shared with TRBD2. V dropped 6 bases and J dropped 1; count of bases not matched to a gene: 6. The germline gives CDR1 DFQATT, CDR2 SNEGSKA (reference sequence). This CDR3 contains 14 residues. The chain's CDR3 is CSAELAASYNEQFF. The DNA for the CDR3 is TGCAGTGCCGAGCTAGCGGCTTCCTACAATGAGCAGTTCTTC.

This clonotype was observed at least ten times. The chain combines TRBV25-1 with TRBJ2-7, with D perhaps matching TRBD1 (7 bases). The germline V gene has CDR1 MGHDK and CDR2 SYGVNS. The CDR3 spans 17 residues. The V and J ends lost 0 bases and 5 bases respectively, with 20 bases between them. The chain's CDR3 is CASSEYKIWRRGDEQYF. In nucleotides, the CDR3 is TGTGCCAGCAGTGAATATAAGATTTGGCGCAGGGGGGACGAGCAGTACTTC.

This clonotype was counted only a few times. CDR3 region: CAWTGHSDQPQHF. The CDR3 coding sequence is TGTGCCTGGACTGGACACAGCGATCAGCCCCAGCATTTT. The genes are TRBV30 and TRBJ1-5, with D possibly matching TRBD1 (5 bases). The CDR3 runs to 13 residues. V was clipped by 4 bases and J by 5 bases, with 12 bases between them. Germline CDR1 reads GTSNPN; CDR2 reads SVGIG (reference sequence).

The V call is TRBV28, the J call TRBJ2-5; TRBD2 matches at 15 bases. The J segment lost 6 bases and the V segment lost 10 bases, leaving 3 bases of the junction unmatched. Germline V gene data show CDR1 as MDHEN and CDR2 as SYDVKM. This CDR3 has 13 amino acids. The CDR3 here is CATGLAGGKTQYF. DNA for the CDR3: TGTGCCACCGGACTAGCGGGGGGGAAGACCCAGTACTTC.

The chain carries TRBV3-1 and TRBJ2-7; D unclear. The germline V and J ends were trimmed by 6 bases and 7 bases, with 10 bases remaining between them. The germline CDR1 and CDR2 sequences are LGHDT and YNNKEL (reference sequence). This CDR3 contains 11 residues. The CDR3 protein is CASSRSGEQYF. CDR3 coding DNA: TGTGCCAGCAGTAGGAGTGGAGAGCAGTACTTC.

CDR3 sequence reads: CASNLAGVTYNEQFF. Written as DNA, the CDR3 is TGCGCCAGCAACCTAGCGGGAGTGACCTACAATGAGCAGTTCTTC. The chain employs TRBV5-1 and TRBJ2-1, with 10 bases lining up with TRBD2. CDR1 is SGHRS, CDR2 YFSETQ, per germline. The CDR3 contains 15 residues. With V trimmed by 6 bases and J by 2 bases, 5 bases remained unmatched.

This clonotype has at least ten counts. V is TRBV6-1 and J is TRBJ2-2; 7 bases line up with TRBD1. CDR3 size: 15 residues. CDR1 and CDR2 (germline): MNHNS, SASEGT. V lost 5 bases to trimming and J lost 2 bases; unmatched junction nucleotides: 5. The CDR3 sequence: CASSTRDRNTGELFF. The CDR3, as DNA: TGTGCCAGCAGTACCCGGGACAGAAACACCGGGGAGCTGTTTTTT.

This clonotype was observed a few times. The chain is built from TRBV7-2 and TRBJ2-1, with 10 bases matching TRBD2. The CDR3 totals 17 residues. The V segment lost 5 bases and the J segment 6 bases; nucleotides outside the gene matches: 13. The V gene's germline CDR1 is SGHTA and CDR2 FQGNSA. CDR3 DNA: TGTGCCAGCAGCCCGAACCCCGGACTAGCGGATTCCAATGAGCAGTTCTTC. As protein: CASSPNPGLADSNEQFF.

This clonotype came up a few times. The chain uses TRBV18 and TRBJ2-1; 12 bases line up with TRBD2. Germline CDR1 reads KGHSH; CDR2 reads LQKENI. The junction had 15 bases not matched to a gene; V was cut back by 6 bases and J by 0 bases. The CDR3 loop spans 20 amino acids. CDR3 in amino acids: CASSPIGLAGPASSYNEQFF. Written as DNA, the CDR3 is TGTGCCAGCTCCCCAATAGGACTAGCGGGACCGGCGAGCTCCTACAATGAGCAGTTCTTC.

The table lists this clonotype with a few counts. The chain joins TRBV12-3 or TRBV12-4 to TRBJ1-5; D gene uncertain. This CDR3 has 14 amino acids. V was trimmed by 7 bases and J by 1 base, leaving 11 bases between them. CDR3: CASTKDGSNQPQHF. Written as DNA, the CDR3 is TGTGCCAGCACCAAGGACGGCAGCAATCAGCCCCAGCATTTT.

The V and J genes are TRBV29-1 and TRBJ1-2; 7 bases fit TRBD1. The germline gives CDR1 SQVTM, CDR2 ANQGSEA. CDR3 length: 12 amino acids. J was trimmed by 6 bases and V by 7 bases; bases with no gene match: 8. CDR3 bases: TGCAGCGGGCTGACAGGGAGCCATGGCTACACCTTC. This sequence encodes CSGLTGSHGYTF.

The CDR3 here is CASSYTDRWETQYF. CDR3 nucleotide sequence: TGTGCCAGCAGTTACACCGATCGGTGGGAGACCCAGTACTTC. The chain uses TRBV6-5 and TRBJ2-5; D gene ambiguous. The CDR3 is made up of 14 amino acids. V lost 2 bases to trimming and J lost 5 bases, with 12 bases between them. The V gene's germline CDR1 is MNHEY and CDR2 SVGAGI.

J is TRBJ1-3 and V is TRBV7-8, with 9 positions matching TRBD1. CDR1 is SGHVS, CDR2 FQNEAQ, per germline. This CDR3 contains 15 residues. Trimming removed 5 bases from V and 4 bases from J; junction bases left unmatched: 6. CDR3 coding DNA: TGTGCCAGCAGCATACAGGGGGCGCGGGGAAACACCATATATTTT. The encoded protein is CASSIQGARGNTIYF.

CDR3 nucleotide sequence: TGCAGTGCTAGTACAACGGAGCGGTACTCCTACGAGCAGTACTTC. It yields the protein CSASTTERYSYEQYF. The chain couples TRBV20-1 to TRBJ2-7; a possible D gene is TRBD2 (5 bases). Germline lookup yields CDR1 DFQATT and CDR2 SNEGSKA (reference sequence). This CDR3 spans 15 amino acids. The V end was cut by 3 bases, the J end by 0 bases, with 15 bases between.